Listed below are T cell receptor beta chains from one sample, sequenced in a study of blood T cells in healthy people across ages. TCRdb reprocessed the 5' RACE reads via MiXCR and lists one record per CDR3 protein. Among about 1.4 million distinct CDR3 sequences listed, 59% were seen once. Sequencing was carried out using blood. These TCRs come from a man between 18 and 35 years old in good health. Both conserved end residues are part of each CDR3.

v_call	j_call	cdr3_aa
TRBV4-1	TRBJ2-7	CASSQGERTYEQYF
TRBV6-1	TRBJ2-7	CASRARTGSSYEQYF
TRBV7-2	TRBJ1-1	CASSSGDTPTEAFF
TRBV27	TRBJ1-2	CASSRDTADGYTF
TRBV27	TRBJ1-6	CASSLLGMQGHSPLHF
TRBV4-2	TRBJ2-3	CASSQAADTQYF
TRBV2	TRBJ2-3	CASSKDQTDTQYF
TRBV20-1	TRBJ2-3	CSAQGGTDTQYF
TRBV24-1	TRBJ1-2	CATSPGGFYGYTF
TRBV20-1	.	CSATGDASYEQYF
TRBV2	TRBJ2-7	CASSWATYEQYF
TRBV4-2	TRBJ2-1	CASSQDLRTSGGWDEQFF
TRBV5-1	TRBJ1-1	CASSLLDSMNTEAFF
TRBV10-3	TRBJ1-1	CAISDGSPGTEAFF
TRBV12-3/TRBV12-4	TRBJ2-4	CASSLGSGRILLAKNIQYF
TRBV3-1	TRBJ2-5	CASSQEGTVQETQYF
TRBV20-1	TRBJ2-1	CSARARFFNYEQFF
TRBV10-3	TRBJ1-1	CAIRGAGDNLEAFF
TRBV29-1	TRBJ1-2	CSVRDPGQGSGYTF
TRBV12-3/TRBV12-4	.	CASSLVGLASETQYF
TRBV20-1	TRBJ1-6	CSAKTGGGSPLHF
TRBV7-9	TRBJ1-1	CASSPPRDTEAFF
TRBV18	TRBJ2-2	CASSPSAGSGELFF
TRBV7-2	TRBJ2-1	CASSFRRGRGEQFF
TRBV15	TRBJ1-2	CATSRDVGRLLANYGYTF
TRBV4-2	TRBJ2-3	CASSQGIASTDTQYF
TRBV29-1	TRBJ2-1	CSVELSGRGTEQFF
TRBV29-1	TRBJ2-7	CSVSGGASYEQYF
TRBV18	TRBJ2-7	CASSPTTSGSSYEQYF
TRBV4-1	TRBJ2-7	CASSPRQGSPYEQYF
TRBV7-9	TRBJ2-3	CASSLAGMGTDTQYF
TRBV27	TRBJ1-5	CASSRGTGYNQPQHF
TRBV5-1	TRBJ1-2	CASSLDRATYTF
TRBV3-1	TRBJ2-7	CASSQDIGEQYF
TRBV7-9	TRBJ1-2	CASSLGGDTPSGYTF
TRBV4-1	TRBJ2-5	CASSQDDAGGREETQYF